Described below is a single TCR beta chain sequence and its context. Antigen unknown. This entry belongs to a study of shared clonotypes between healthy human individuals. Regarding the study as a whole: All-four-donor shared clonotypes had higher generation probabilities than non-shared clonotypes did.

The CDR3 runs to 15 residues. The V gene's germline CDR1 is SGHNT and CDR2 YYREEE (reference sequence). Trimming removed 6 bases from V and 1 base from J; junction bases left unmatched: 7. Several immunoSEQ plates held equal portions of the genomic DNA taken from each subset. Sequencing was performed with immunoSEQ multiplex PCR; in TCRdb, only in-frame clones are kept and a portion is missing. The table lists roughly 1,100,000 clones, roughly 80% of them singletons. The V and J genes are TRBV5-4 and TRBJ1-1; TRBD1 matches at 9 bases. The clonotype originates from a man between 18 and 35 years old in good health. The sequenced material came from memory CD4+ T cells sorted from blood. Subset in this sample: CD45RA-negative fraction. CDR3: CASTVVGQGNTEAFF. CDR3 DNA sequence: TGTGCCAGCACCGTGGTGGGACAGGGGAACACTGAAGCTTTCTTT. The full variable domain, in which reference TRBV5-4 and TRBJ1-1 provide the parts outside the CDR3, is ETGVTQSPTHLIKTRGQQVTLRCSSQSGHNTVSWYQQALGQGPQFIFQYYREEENGRGNFPPRFSGLQFPNYSSELNVNALELDDSALYLCASTVVGQGNTEAFFGQGTRLTVV.